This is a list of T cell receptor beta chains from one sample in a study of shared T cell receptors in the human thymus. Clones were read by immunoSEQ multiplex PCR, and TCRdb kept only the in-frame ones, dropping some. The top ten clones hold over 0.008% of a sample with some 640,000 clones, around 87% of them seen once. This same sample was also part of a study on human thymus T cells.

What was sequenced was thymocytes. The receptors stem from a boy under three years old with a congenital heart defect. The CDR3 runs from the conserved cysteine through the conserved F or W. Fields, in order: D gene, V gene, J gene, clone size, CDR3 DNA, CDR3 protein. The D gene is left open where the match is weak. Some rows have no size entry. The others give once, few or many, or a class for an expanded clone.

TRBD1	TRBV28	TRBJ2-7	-	TGTGCCAGTAGATCTCCGGGACAGCGCTACGAGCAGTACTTC	CASRSPGQRYEQYF
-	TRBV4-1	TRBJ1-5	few	TGCGCCAGCAGCCAATCGGGCCAGGGGTACAATCAGCCCCAGCATTTT	CASSQSGQGYNQPQHF
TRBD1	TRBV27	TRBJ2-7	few	TGTGCCAGCAGTTTGGGACAGACCTACGAGCAGTACTTC	CASSLGQTYEQYF
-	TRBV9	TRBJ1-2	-	TGTGCCAGCTCTAGCAGGGGAGACTATGGCTACACCTTC	CASSSRGDYGYTF
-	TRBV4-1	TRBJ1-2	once	TGCGCCAGCAGCCAAGATCGGGGAACTCCTAACTATGGCTACACCTTC	CASSQDRGTPNYGYTF
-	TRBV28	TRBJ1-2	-	TGTGCCAGCAGACCAGTCAGGGAGGAGCGCCTTAATCGTCGCTACACCTTC	CASRPVREERLNRRYTF
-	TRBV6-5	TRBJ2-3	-	TGTGCCAGCAGTTCGGGACTTTTAGATACGCAGTATTTT	CASSSGLLDTQYF
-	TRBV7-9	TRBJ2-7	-	TGTGCCAGCAGCTTAGAGGGACTCTCCTACGAGCAGTACTTC	CASSLEGLSYEQYF
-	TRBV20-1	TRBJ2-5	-	TGCAGTGCTCGCGTAAAAGAGACCCAGTACTTC	CSARVKETQYF
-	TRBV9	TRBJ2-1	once	TGTGCCAGCAGCGACCTAGCGCCCCTAAGCGTTAATGAGCAGTTCTTC	CASSDLAPLSVNEQFF
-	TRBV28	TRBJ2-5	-	TGTGCCAGCAAACAGGGTGTGGAGACCCAGTACTTC	CASKQGVETQYF
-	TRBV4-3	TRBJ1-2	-	TGCGCCAGCAGCCAGACCATGGCCAGGGGCTACACCTTC	CASSQTMARGYTF